Included here is one T cell receptor (beta chain) sequence, with context. Its antigen is not identified. The data derive from a study of shared clonotypes between healthy human individuals. Generated by immunoSEQ multiplex PCR, the TCRdb table keeps only in-frame clones and is missing some. The table has 850,000 to 1,200,000 clones, 65% to 75% seen once. V was cut by 4 bases and J by 3 bases, with 9 bases left in between. CDR1 and CDR2 from the germline V gene are LNHDA and SQIVND (reference sequence). This CDR3 comprises 13 residues. Study-wide findings and caveats: Sampling used blood alone; tissue repertoires probably differ. Non-shared clonotypes were found to have lower generation probabilities than the clonotypes that were shared by all four of the sorted-subset donors.

This receptor was obtained from a man aged 18 to 29 in good health. The chain couples TRBV19 to TRBJ1-2, with D possibly matching TRBD1 (6 bases). The sample comprised memory CD4+ T cells sorted from blood. Described subset: CD45RA-negative fraction. The CDR3 region is CASSKDRHYGYTF. The CDR3 DNA follows: TGTGCCAGTAGTAAGGACAGACACTATGGCTACACCTTC.